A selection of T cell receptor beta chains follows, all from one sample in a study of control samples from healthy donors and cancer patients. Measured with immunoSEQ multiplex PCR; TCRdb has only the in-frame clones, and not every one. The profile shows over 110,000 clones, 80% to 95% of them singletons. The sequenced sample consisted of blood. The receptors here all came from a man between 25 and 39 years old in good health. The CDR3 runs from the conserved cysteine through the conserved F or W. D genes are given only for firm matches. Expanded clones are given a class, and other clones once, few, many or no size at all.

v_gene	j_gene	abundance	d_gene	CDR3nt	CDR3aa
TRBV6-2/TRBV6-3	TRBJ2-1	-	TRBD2	TGTGCCAGCAGTTACTCTCCTCCTAGCGGACTCTACAATGAGCAGTTCTTC	CASSYSPPSGLYNEQFF
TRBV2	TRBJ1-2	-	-	TGTGCCAGAAGAGGGGGTTTAAGCGAGGGCTACACCTTC	CARRGGLSEGYTF
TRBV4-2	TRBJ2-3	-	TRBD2	TGTGCCAGCAGCCAAGCTGGACTAGCGGGAGACACGCAGTATTTT	CASSQAGLAGDTQYF
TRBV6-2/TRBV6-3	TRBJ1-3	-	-	TGTGCCAGCAGCCCTTGGGGGCGAGGTCTCTCTGGAAACACCATATATTTT	CASSPWGRGLSGNTIYF
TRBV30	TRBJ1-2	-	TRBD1	TGTGCCTGGACCGGGACAGGGGTTTATGGCTACACCTTC	CAWTGTGVYGYTF
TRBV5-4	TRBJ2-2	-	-	TGTGCCAGCAGCTCCCGGATTAACACCGGGGAGCTGTTTTTT	CASSSRINTGELFF
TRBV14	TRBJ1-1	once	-	TGTGCCAGCAGCCGGGGGCAGGGTGAAGTGAACACTGAAGCTTTCTTT	CASSRGQGEVNTEAFF
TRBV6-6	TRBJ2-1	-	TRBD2	TGTGCCAGCACCCCAGGACTAGCGGGAGGATATGAGCAGTTCTTC	CASTPGLAGGYEQFF
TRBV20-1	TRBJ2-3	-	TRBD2	TGCAGTGCTAGTCCACTAGCGGGAGTAGCAGATACGCAGTATTTT	CSASPLAGVADTQYF
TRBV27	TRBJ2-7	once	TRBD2	TGTGCCAGCAGACTGGGGGGGAGCAGCCTTTACGAGCAGTACTTC	CASRLGGSSLYEQYF
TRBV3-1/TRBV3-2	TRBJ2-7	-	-	TGTGCCAGCAGCCCCGACTACGAGCAGTACTTC	CASSPDYEQYF
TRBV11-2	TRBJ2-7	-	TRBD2	TGTGCCAGCAGCACTCCGACTAGCGGGAACTCCTACGAGCAGTACTTC	CASSTPTSGNSYEQYF
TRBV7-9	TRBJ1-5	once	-	TGTGCCAGCAGCTCGGGGCCAATAAACAATCAGCCCCAGCATTTT	CASSSGPINNQPQHF
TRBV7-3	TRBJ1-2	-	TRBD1	TGTGCCAGCAGCCCGAAAAACGAGGGACAGCTTGCCGATGGCTACACCTTC	CASSPKNEGQLADGYTF
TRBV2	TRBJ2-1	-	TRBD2	TGTGCCAGCAGTGAGGCTAGCGGGAGGGGCGAGCAGTTCTTC	CASSEASGRGEQFF
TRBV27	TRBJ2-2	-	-	TGTGCCACCTTGGACTCCTACGACAATACCGGGGAGCTGTTTTTT	CATLDSYDNTGELFF
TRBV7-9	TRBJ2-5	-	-	TGTGCCAGCAGCTTAGCCGGGGGTGGCGAGACCCAGTACTTC	CASSLAGGGETQYF
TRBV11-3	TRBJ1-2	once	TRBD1	TGTGCCAGCAGCCCGGACAGGGCTGGAGGCTACACCTTC	CASSPDRAGGYTF
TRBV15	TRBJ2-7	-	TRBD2	TGTGCCACCAGCAGCTATCTAGCGGGAGACGAGCAGTACTTC	CATSSYLAGDEQYF
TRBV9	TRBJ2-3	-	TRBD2	TGTGCCAGCAGCCCCCGACTAGCGGGAGTGGATACGCAGTATTTT	CASSPRLAGVDTQYF
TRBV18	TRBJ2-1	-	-	TGTGCCAGCTCACCAGAACAGGAATCCTACAATGAGCAGTTCTTC	CASSPEQESYNEQFF
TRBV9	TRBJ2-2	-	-	TGTGCCAGCAGCGCCCCTTACTTCGGACAACCACCATGGGCTACGAACACCGGGGAGCTGTTTTTT	CASSAPYFGQPPWATNTGELFF
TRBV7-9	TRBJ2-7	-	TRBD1	TGTGCCAGCAGCTCGGAGCAGGGGGCGAGGGAGCAGTACTTC	CASSSEQGAREQYF
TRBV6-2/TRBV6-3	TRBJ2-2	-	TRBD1	TGTGCCAGCAGTTCAAGACAGGGTGGGAGCACCGGGGAGCTGTTTTTT	CASSSRQGGSTGELFF
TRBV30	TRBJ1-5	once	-	TGTGCCTGGAACCCGGGACCGGGCAATCAGCCCCAGCATTTT	CAWNPGPGNQPQHF
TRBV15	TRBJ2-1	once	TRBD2	TGTGCCACCAGCAGAGATCTGGCTAGCGGGAGTCTTGAGCAGTTCTTC	CATSRDLASGSLEQFF
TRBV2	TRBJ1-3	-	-	TGTGCCAGCAGTGTGGTCCTCTCTGGAAACACCATATATTTT	CASSVVLSGNTIYF
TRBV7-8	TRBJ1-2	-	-	TGTGCCAGCAGCCTCAGAGGGGGGGGTGGCTACACCTTC	CASSLRGGGGYTF
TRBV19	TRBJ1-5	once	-	TGTGCCAGTAGTATAAGGGGTTTCTCACCGGATAGCAATCAGCCCCAGCATTTT	CASSIRGFSPDSNQPQHF
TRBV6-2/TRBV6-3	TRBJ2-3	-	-	TGTGCCAGCAGTTACTCGAAGGCGGCTAAAAGCCCCTCCAGGTATACGCAGTATTTT	CASSYSKAAKSPSRYTQYF
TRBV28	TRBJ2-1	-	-	TGTGCCAGCAGTTCAGGAGGCAGGGGAGGTAGGAATGAGCAGTTCTTC	CASSSGGRGGRNEQFF
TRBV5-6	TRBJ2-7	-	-	TGTGCCAGCAGCCCGGGACACGCCTACGAGCAGTACTTC	CASSPGHAYEQYF
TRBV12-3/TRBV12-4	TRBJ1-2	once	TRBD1	TGTGCCAGCAGTCCGCGACAGGGCGATGGCTACACCTTC	CASSPRQGDGYTF
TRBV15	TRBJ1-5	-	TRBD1	TGTGCCACCAGAAAATCCGGGACAGGTCCCTACCAGCCCCAGCATTTT	CATRKSGTGPYQPQHF
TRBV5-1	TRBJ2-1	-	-	TGCGCCAGCAGCTTCGCCGGAGATGAGCAGTTCTTC	CASSFAGDEQFF
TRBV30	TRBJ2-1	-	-	TGTGCCTGGAGCTCAGCGCCATCCTACAATGAGCAGTTCTTC	CAWSSAPSYNEQFF
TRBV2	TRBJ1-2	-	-	TGTGCCAGTCAAGGGGCCGATGGCTACACCTTC	CASQGADGYTF
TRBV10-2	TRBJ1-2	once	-	TGCGCCAGCACCAGAGGGTCCCCGAACTATGGCTACACCTTC	CASTRGSPNYGYTF
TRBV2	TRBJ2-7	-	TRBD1	TGTGCCAGCACCGGAGTTCAGGGGGCGCGGCAGTACTTC	CASTGVQGARQYF
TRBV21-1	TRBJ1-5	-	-	TGTGCCAGCAGCGTAAAACGGGCCGGGGGCAATCAGCCCCAGCATTTT	CASSVKRAGGNQPQHF
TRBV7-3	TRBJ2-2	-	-	TGTGCCAGCAGCTTAATGGGGATACCCAACACCGGGGAGCTGTTTTTT	CASSLMGIPNTGELFF
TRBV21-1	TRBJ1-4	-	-	TGTGCCAGCACCCAAAATGGGGTTAGTGATGAAAAACTGTTTTTT	CASTQNGVSDEKLFF
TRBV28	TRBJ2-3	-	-	TGTGCCAGCAGTCATAGCAGAAGCACAGATACGCAGTATTTT	CASSHSRSTDTQYF
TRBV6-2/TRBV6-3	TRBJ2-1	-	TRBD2	TGTGCCAGCAGTTACGCTCCTAGCGGCTACAATGAGCAGTTCTTC	CASSYAPSGYNEQFF
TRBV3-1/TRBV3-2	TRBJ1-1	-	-	TGTGCCAGCAGCCAAGTAGGGTACACTGAAGCTTTCTTT	CASSQVGYTEAFF
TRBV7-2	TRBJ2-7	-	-	TGTGCCAGCAGCCGGGACCCCGGCTACGAGCAGTACTTC	CASSRDPGYEQYF
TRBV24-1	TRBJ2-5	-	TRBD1	TGTGCCACCAGTGGGACAGGGACGATCCAAGAGACCCAGTACTTC	CATSGTGTIQETQYF
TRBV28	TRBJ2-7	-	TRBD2	TGTGCCAGCAGGCCCGGGAGGGGGGGGGACGAGCAGTACTTC	CASRPGRGGDEQYF
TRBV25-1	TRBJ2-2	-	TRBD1	TGTGCCAGTAAGGGACAGGGGGAGCTGTTTTTT	CASKGQGELFF
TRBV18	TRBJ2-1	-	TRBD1	TGTGCCAGCTCACCAGGTTTGGGGACAGGCGGGTACAATGAGCAGTTCTTC	CASSPGLGTGGYNEQFF
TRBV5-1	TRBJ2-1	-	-	TGCGCCAGCAGCTTGGAGGGCGGACCTGGGGGGCAGTTCTTC	CASSLEGGPGGQFF
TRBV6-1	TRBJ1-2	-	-	TGTGCCAGCAGTGAAGCGCTTGGGGACACCTATGGCTACACCTTC	CASSEALGDTYGYTF
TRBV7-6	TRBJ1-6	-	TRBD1	TGTGCCAGCAGCTTAGCTAGGACAGGGGGCGACCGTTATAATTCACCCCTCCACTTT	CASSLARTGGDRYNSPLHF